These 26 T cell receptor beta chains share one sample of origin, sequenced in a study of cytomegalovirus exposure and HLA in healthy donors. The method was immunoSEQ multiplex PCR; TCRdb's version includes in-frame clones alone and lacks a portion of them. Among about 260,000 clones, less than 95% were seen once, and the ten largest hold around 3.1%. The sample consisted of PBMCs. The source of these receptors is a woman in her 30s in good health and CMV-seronegative.

This rearrangement joins TRBV6-1 to TRBJ1-3; 9 bases align to TRBD1. Looked up from germline, CDR1 is MNHNS and CDR2 is SASEGT. The CDR3 has 15 amino acids. V shed 2 bases and J 8 bases; nucleotides not matched to a gene: 7. For the CDR3, the DNA is TGTGCCAGCAGTGAAATATGGGGACAGGGAGACACCATATATTTT. Amino acids: CASSEIWGQGDTIYF.

V usage is TRBV7-2 and J usage is TRBJ2-2; TRBD1 agrees at 9 bases. The CDR3 consists of 12 residues. Germline lookup yields CDR1 SGHTA and CDR2 FQGNSA. J gave up 13 bases and V 3 bases, and 3 bases lay outside the gene matches. CDR3 nucleotides: TGTGCCAGCAGCTTGGGGACAGGGTGGCTGTTTTTT. Its translation: CASSLGTGWLFF.

Concerning this clone itself: Germline and junction disagree at one end, which may indicate a read error. This chain connects TRBV6-1 to TRBJ2-3, with TRBD2 matching over 9 bases. Germline CDR1 and CDR2: MNHNS and SASEGT. The CDR3 has 14 amino acids. CDR3 sequence (DNA): TGTGCCAGCACCCACGGGACTAGCAAAGATACGCAGTATTTT. The encoded protein is CASTHGTSKDTQYF.

The V gene is TRBV11-2, the J gene TRBJ2-7; D uncertain. Trimming left V 2 bases short and J 2 bases short, with 10 bases between. The CDR3 sequence is 14 residues long. CDR1 is SGHAT and CDR2 is FQNNGV in the germline V gene. The CDR3 here is CASSLTARTYEQYF. Here the CDR3 DNA reads TGTGCCAGCAGCTTAACGGCCAGGACCTACGAGCAGTACTTC.

The rearrangement links TRBV18 to TRBJ1-1; D possibly corresponds to TRBD1 (6 bases). CDR1 KGHSH and CDR2 LQKENI come from the germline V gene. V lost 4 bases and J 2 bases, leaving 17 bases between the germline ends. The CDR3 consists of 16 residues. The CDR3 here is CASSLKSGQKNTEAFF. In DNA form, the CDR3 reads TGTGCCAGCTCACTAAAATCCGGACAGAAAAACACTGAAGCTTTCTTT.

This chain links TRBV7-3 with TRBJ2-1; D not certain. V was cut by 6 bases and J by 5 bases, with 17 bases left in between. CDR1 SGHTA and CDR2 FQGTGA come from the germline V gene. The CDR3 is 15 residues long. For the CDR3, the DNA is TGTGCCAGCAGTAACAGCGCCGGAAGGCACAATGAGCAGTTCTTC. Translating it yields CASSNSAGRHNEQFF.

V usage is TRBV28 and J usage is TRBJ1-2, with 7 bases matching TRBD1. There are 13 residues in the CDR3. CDR1 MDHEN and CDR2 SYDVKM come from the germline V gene. Germline trimming cut 7 bases from V and 2 bases from J; bases unmatched to any gene: 4. The CDR3, as DNA: TGTGCCAGCACCCAGACAGGGAACTATGGCTACACCTTC. Translating it yields CASTQTGNYGYTF.

The J gene is TRBJ1-4, the V gene TRBV5-6; a weak D match, TRBD1 (5 bases). CDR1 is SGHDT, CDR2 YYEEEE, per germline. Trimming took 3 bases from V and 5 from J, leaving 11 bases between them. This CDR3 spans 14 amino acids. The DNA of the CDR3 is TGTGCCAGCAGCTGGGGGAGATCGAATGAAAAACTGTTTTTT. This codes for CASSWGRSNEKLFF.

V gene TRBV5-1 combines with J gene TRBJ2-5; a possible D gene is TRBD1 (5 bases). V lost 0 bases, J lost 4 bases, and 10 bases lay in between. There are 14 residues in the CDR3. The germline CDR1 and CDR2 sequences are SGHRS and YFSETQ. The DNA of the CDR3 is TGCGCCAGCAGCTTGGCAGCAGGGATAGAGACCCAGTACTTC. The encoded protein is CASSLAAGIETQYF.

This chain joins TRBV5-1 and TRBJ2-5; a weak D match, TRBD1 (7 bases). The CDR3 consists of 14 residues. Trimming cost V 5 bases and J 3 bases, with 14 bases left between them. Germline loops: CDR1 SGHRS, CDR2 YFSETQ. The CDR3 protein is CASSSTGEEETQYF. The CDR3 nucleotides read TGCGCCAGCAGTAGTACAGGGGAGGAAGAGACCCAGTACTTC.

The chain links TRBV9 to TRBJ1-3; D gene uncertain. The CDR3 totals 12 residues. The ends were cut back, 0 bases at V and 3 bases at J, with 1 base in the middle. Looked up from germline, CDR1 is SGDLS and CDR2 is YYNGEE. CDR3: CASSVDGNTIYF. CDR3 sequence (DNA): TGTGCCAGCAGCGTAGATGGAAACACCATATATTTT.

V usage is TRBV6-6 and J usage is TRBJ2-2; possible D gene TRBD2, 5 bases. Trimming pared 0 bases from V and 6 bases from J, leaving 11 bases between. CDR1 and CDR2 from the germline V gene are MNHNY and SVGAGI (reference sequence). This CDR3 is 15 amino acids long. As DNA, the CDR3 is TGTGCCAGCAGTTACTCCCCCTTACTAGCCGGGGAGCTGTTTTTT. Protein: CASSYSPLLAGELFF.

The chain combines TRBV27 with TRBJ2-1; D ambiguous. Trimming removed 6 bases from V and 4 bases from J, with 4 bases in between. The CDR3 runs to 11 residues. Germline V gives CDR1 MNHEY, CDR2 SMNVEV (reference sequence). The CDR3 loop reads CASRGYNEQFF. DNA for the CDR3: TGTGCCAGCAGGGGTTACAATGAGCAGTTCTTC.

The genes are TRBV18 and TRBJ2-7, with 7 bases that match TRBD1. The CDR3 totals 13 residues. Germline V gene sequence: CDR1 KGHSH, CDR2 LQKENI. V was clipped by 3 bases and J by 9 bases; unmatched bases: 8. In DNA form, the CDR3 reads TGTGCCAGCTCACCGGGACAGCGCTGGGGGCAGTACTTC. Its translation is CASSPGQRWGQYF.

The chain couples TRBV19 to TRBJ2-2; 9 bases map to TRBD2. The germline CDR1 and CDR2 sequences are LNHDA and SQIVND (reference sequence). CDR3 length: 16 residues. The ends lost 3 bases at V and 4 bases at J; junction bases unmatched: 6. CDR3 coding DNA: TGTGCCAGTAGTATTAACGCGGGAGGGCCCACCGGGGAGCTGTTTTTT. Translation: CASSINAGGPTGELFF.

The chain has TRBV7-9 and TRBJ1-1, with D perhaps TRBD1 (5 bases). CDR1 is SEHNR, CDR2 FQNEAQ, per germline (reference sequence). V was pared by 3 bases and J by 1 base, with 9 bases between. This CDR3 spans 14 amino acids. The CDR3 protein is CASSFGASNTEAFF. CDR3 in DNA: TGTGCCAGCAGCTTTGGGGCCTCGAACACTGAAGCTTTCTTT.

This chain connects TRBV19 to TRBJ2-7; D gene uncertain. In germline, CDR1 is LNHDA, CDR2 SQIVND (reference sequence). CDR3 length equals 13 residues. Trimming removed 4 bases from V and 4 bases from J, with 11 bases in between. The DNA of the CDR3 is TGTGCCAGTAGTACTACAAAATCATACGAGCAGTACTTC. Encoded protein: CASSTTKSYEQYF.

The V and J genes are TRBV19 and TRBJ2-1; D call uncertain. CDR1 and CDR2 (germline): LNHDA, SQIVND (reference sequence). V was pared by 4 bases and J by 7 bases, with 14 bases between. The CDR3 loop spans 14 amino acids. CDR3 in DNA: TGTGCCAGTAGTACTGGGCTCTCACAGAATGAGCAGTTCTTC. Amino acids: CASSTGLSQNEQFF.

The V gene is TRBV28, the J gene TRBJ2-7, with D perhaps matching TRBD1 or TRBD2 (5 bases each). Germline V gives CDR1 MDHEN, CDR2 SYDVKM. There are 15 residues in the CDR3. The ends were cut back, 1 base at V and 2 bases at J, with 12 bases in the middle. The CDR3 loop reads CASSLSGPLAYEQYF. The CDR3 nucleotides read TGTGCCAGCAGTTTATCGGGACCACTTGCCTACGAGCAGTACTTC.

The chain combines TRBV27 with TRBJ2-3; possibly TRBD2 for D (6 bases). Trimming took 3 bases from V and 1 from J, leaving 14 bases between them. The CDR3 runs to 16 residues. In germline, CDR1 is MNHEY, CDR2 SMNVEV (reference sequence). Here the CDR3 reads CASSFLAVRGTDTQYF. The CDR3 coding sequence is TGTGCCAGCAGTTTCTTAGCGGTCCGAGGCACAGATACGCAGTATTTT.

CDR3 amino acids: CASSSRAGGPNEQFF. CDR3 coding DNA: TGTGCCAGCAGCTCGAGAGCGGGAGGGCCTAATGAGCAGTTCTTC. This chain uses TRBV7-6 with TRBJ2-1, with 10 bases identical to TRBD2. Trimming removed 4 bases from V and 7 bases from J; junction bases left unmatched: 7. The CDR3 has 15 amino acids. Germline CDR1 SGHVS, CDR2 FNYEAQ.

Here the CDR3 DNA reads TGTGCCAGCAGCTCAGCGGGAGGGCCACACGAGCAGTACTTC. Translation gives CASSSAGGPHEQYF. The chain is built from TRBV7-3 and TRBJ2-7, with 10 bases aligning to TRBD2. Germline CDR1 SGHTA, CDR2 FQGTGA. The CDR3 contains 14 residues. V lost 4 bases, J lost 5 bases, and 5 bases stayed unmatched. Filled out from reference TRBV7-3 and TRBJ2-7, the complete variable domain reads GAGVSQTPSNKVTEKGKYVELRCDPISGHTALYWYRQSLGQGPEFLIYFQGTGAADDSGLPNDRFFAVRPEGSVSTLKIQRTERGDSAVYLCASSSAGGPHEQYFGPGTRLTVT.

The rearrangement uses TRBV27 and TRBJ2-3; 11 bases are a match to TRBD1. CDR3 length: 15 amino acids. From germline, CDR1 is MNHEY and CDR2 SMNVEV (reference sequence). Trimming took 8 bases from V and 5 from J; bases not matched to a gene: 9. The CDR3 DNA reads as TGTGCCAGCCATGGACAGGGGGCGTTCAGAGATACGCAGTATTTT. Amino acids: CASHGQGAFRDTQYF.

The V and J genes are TRBV30 and TRBJ2-7, with D possibly TRBD1 on 6 matching bases. Germline V CDR1 and CDR2: GTSNPN, SVGIG (reference sequence). V dropped 4 bases and J dropped 1 base, with 14 bases sitting between them. This CDR3 spans 14 amino acids. The CDR3 DNA reads TGTGCCTGGAATAGAGACAGGACTTCCTACGAGCAGTACTTC. It is translated as CAWNRDRTSYEQYF.

The V and J genes are TRBV30 and TRBJ2-1, with 8 positions matching TRBD2. Looked up from germline, CDR1 is GTSNPN and CDR2 is SVGIG (reference sequence). With V trimmed by 0 bases and J by 6 bases, 4 bases remained unmatched. The CDR3 extends over 14 amino acids. The DNA for the CDR3 is TGTGCCTGGAGTGTACTCGGGGGGGCCAATGAGCAGTTCTTC. Translating it yields CAWSVLGGANEQFF. Combining the CDR3 with reference TRBV30 and TRBJ2-1 gives the whole variable domain SQTIHQWPATLVQPVGSPLSLECTVEGTSNPNLYWYRQAAGRGLQLLFYSVGIGQISSEVPQNLSASRPQDRQFILSSKKLLLSDSGFYLCAWSVLGGANEQFFGPGTRLTVL.

The chain carries TRBV6-5 and TRBJ2-2; TRBD2 matches 8 bases. Trimming at V came to 2 bases and at J to 7 bases, leaving 3 bases not matched to a gene. The V gene's germline CDR1 is MNHEY and CDR2 SVGAGI. CDR3 length equals 14 residues. The DNA for the CDR3 is TGTGCCAGCAGTTACGACGGGAGGGGCGGGGAGCTGTTTTTT. Translated: CASSYDGRGGELFF.